This entry lists 3 T cell receptor beta chains sequenced from one sample in a study of cytomegalovirus exposure and HLA in healthy donors. This PCR relied on a set of 60 Vbeta primers and 13 Jbeta primers. This table comes from immunoSEQ multiplex PCR, and its TCRdb copy is limited to in-frame clones, with some not included. The table records 150,000 or so clones, approximately 81% of them present only once. The source material was PBMCs. The receptors were gathered from a man aged 18 to 35 in good health and CMV-seropositive.

As regards this clone: At the DNA level, this CDR3 is encoded by other sequences in the same sample as well. The V and J genes are TRBV9 and TRBJ2-1, with 10 bases lining up with TRBD2. Germline lookup yields CDR1 SGDLS and CDR2 YYNGEE. The CDR3 extends over 15 amino acids. With V trimmed by 2 bases and J by 7 bases, 6 bases remained unmatched. The CDR3 DNA follows: TGTGCCAGCAGCGTGAGCGGGGGGGCCGGGAATGAGCAGTTCTTC. It encodes CASSVSGGAGNEQFF.

V and J are TRBV19 and TRBJ2-1; TRBD2 agrees at 10 bases. The CDR3 length is 15 residues. The V gene's germline CDR1 is LNHDA and CDR2 SQIVND (reference sequence). V lost 6 bases and J lost 8; bases outside the gene matches: 10. This CDR3 reads CASSPSGGRVHEQFF. Here the CDR3 DNA reads TGTGCCAGTAGCCCTAGCGGGGGCCGGGTCCATGAGCAGTTCTTC.

The chain has TRBV4-2 and TRBJ1-2, with 7 bases aligning to TRBD1. V lost 0 bases, J lost 6 bases, and 4 bases stayed unmatched. This CDR3 has 14 amino acids. The germline V gene has CDR1 LGHNA and CDR2 YNFKEQ. In nucleotides, the CDR3 is TGTGCCAGCAGCCAAGATGACAGGGAGGATGGCTACACCTTC. This sequence encodes CASSQDDREDGYTF.